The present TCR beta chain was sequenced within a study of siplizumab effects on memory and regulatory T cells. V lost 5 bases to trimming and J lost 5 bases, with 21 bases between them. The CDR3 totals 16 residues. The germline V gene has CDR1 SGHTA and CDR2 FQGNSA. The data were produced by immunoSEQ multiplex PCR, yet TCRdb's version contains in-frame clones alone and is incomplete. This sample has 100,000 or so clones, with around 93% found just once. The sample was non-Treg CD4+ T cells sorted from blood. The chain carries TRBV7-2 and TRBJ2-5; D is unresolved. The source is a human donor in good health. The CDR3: CASSPPPWGFGETQYF. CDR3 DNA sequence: TGTGCCAGCAGCCCTCCTCCATGGGGATTCGGGGAGACCCAGTACTTC.